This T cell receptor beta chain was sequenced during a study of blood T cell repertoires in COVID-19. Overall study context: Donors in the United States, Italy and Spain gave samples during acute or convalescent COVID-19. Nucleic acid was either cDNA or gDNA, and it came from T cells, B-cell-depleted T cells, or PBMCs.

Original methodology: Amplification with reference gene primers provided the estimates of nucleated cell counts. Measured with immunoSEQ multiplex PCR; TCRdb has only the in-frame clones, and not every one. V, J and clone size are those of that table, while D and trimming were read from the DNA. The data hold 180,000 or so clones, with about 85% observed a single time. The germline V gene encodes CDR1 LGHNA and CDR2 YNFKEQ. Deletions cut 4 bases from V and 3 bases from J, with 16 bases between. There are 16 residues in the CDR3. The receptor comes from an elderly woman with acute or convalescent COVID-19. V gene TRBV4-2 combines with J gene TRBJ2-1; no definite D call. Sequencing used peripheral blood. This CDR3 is CASSPALDGDYNEQFF. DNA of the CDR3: TGTGCCAGCAGCCCGGCCCTAGACGGAGACTACAATGAGCAGTTCTTC.